A selection of T cell receptor beta chains follows, all from one sample in a study of shared clonotypes between healthy human individuals. TCRdb's copy holds only in-frame clones and misses some; the assay was immunoSEQ multiplex PCR. The table lists about 2.3 million clones, 85% to 95% of them singletons, with approximately 0.4% in the top ten. The sample consisted of naive CD4+ T cells from PBMCs. Every receptor here comes from a man between 18 and 35 years old in good health. Some clones in this sample may be carry-over from other donors' samples. CDR3s leave out the opening cysteine and the closing phenylalanine or tryptophan. Clone size, where shown, is once, few, many, or a class for clones that have expanded.

clone size	V gene	J gene	CDR3 protein
.	TRBV6-6	TRBJ2-3	ASSQRRTGSSDTQY
.	TRBV7-9	TRBJ2-2	AGGTGTGELF
.	TRBV5-1	TRBJ2-5	ASSQGLAGAGETQY
.	TRBV28	TRBJ1-5	ASSSDGQGNQPQH
.	TRBV5-1	TRBJ1-2	ASRGSGDNYGYT
.	TRBV27	TRBJ1-2	ASSLSPAIPMGYT
.	TRBV11-3	TRBJ1-3	ASSQGTFNTIY
.	TRBV9	TRBJ1-1	ASSPRGRGEAF
.	TRBV19	TRBJ2-7	ASSIVTGGSIYEQY
.	TRBV18	TRBJ1-1	ASSGTYLDTEAF
.	TRBV6-1	TRBJ2-3	ASREGGSTDTQY
.	TRBV7-9	TRBJ2-2	ASRPPPGLKNTGELF
.	TRBV27	TRBJ2-6	ASKQGASSGANVLT
.	TRBV5-6	TRBJ1-4	ASSLGWGTTNEKLF
.	TRBV7-2	TRBJ2-5	ASSSQLKRGQETQY
.	TRBV7-8	TRBJ1-1	ASSQTSLKRVNTEAF
.	TRBV30	TRBJ2-1	AWTTGPFNEQF
.	TRBV18	TRBJ2-2	ASSPEQGGELF
.	TRBV19	TRBJ1-5	ASSGRDGFNQPQH
.	TRBV28	TRBJ1-1	ATSTTAIVEAF
.	TRBV13	TRBJ2-2	ASSLQRAFHTGELF
.	TRBV4-3	TRBJ2-7	ASSQDTQGAYEQY
.	TRBV5-4	TRBJ2-3	ASSFGGSQGIDTQY
.	TRBV28	TRBJ1-2	ASSLGWGPYGYT
.	TRBV30	TRBJ1-3	AWSVPRGRGNTIY
.	TRBV5-1	TRBJ2-3	ASSRGPRTDTQY
.	TRBV6-1	TRBJ1-2	ASSEDYSRAIYGYT
.	TRBV29-1	TRBJ2-7	SVQGRLTYEQY
.	TRBV18	TRBJ2-7	ASSPGLGSYEQY
.	TRBV11-1	TRBJ1-4	ASSYVAGTAYEKLF
once	TRBV28	TRBJ1-5	ASSSPRLYSNQPQH
.	TRBV6-6	TRBJ2-3	ASSLGGGPTDTQY
.	TRBV4-2	TRBJ2-2	ASSPEGLRTGELF
.	TRBV29-1	TRBJ1-2	SVLRGDYGYT
.	TRBV7-3	TRBJ2-2	ASSSGSRTGELF
.	TRBV10-3	TRBJ2-1	AIRDQGEFNEQF
.	TRBV13	TRBJ2-1	ASSSAGLPGIGEQF
.	TRBV5-6	TRBJ2-1	ASTRWGTSYNEQF
.	TRBV9	TRBJ2-1	ASSAQLADSYNEQF
.	TRBV18	TRBJ2-1	ASSLGTSYLEQF
once	TRBV9	TRBJ2-7	ASSPRASALLGEQY
.	TRBV5-1	TRBJ2-5	ASSLTGTTGETQY
.	TRBV15	TRBJ1-5	ATSPPGAGRFSNQPQH
.	TRBV6-5	TRBJ2-1	ASSEGRGLQF
.	TRBV25-1	TRBJ1-4	ASSGGRVPWEKLF
.	TRBV18	TRBJ2-1	ASSPPGRLHNEQF
.	TRBV5-6	TRBJ2-1	ASSFGVHTSGNEQF
once	TRBV28	TRBJ2-1	AITGTSKVDEQF
.	TRBV18	TRBJ2-1	ASSQTDRPGNEQF